This T cell receptor beta chain was sequenced in a study of blood T cell repertoires in COVID-19. Study context: Whether acute or convalescent, the COVID-19 samples came from the United States, Italy and Spain.

Generated by immunoSEQ multiplex PCR, the TCRdb table keeps only in-frame clones and is missing some. The sample carries tens of thousands of clones, approximately 86% recorded once. Germline CDR1 reads LGHNA; CDR2 reads YSLEER. This CDR3 contains 16 residues. The V gene lost 3 bases and the J gene lost 7 bases, with 18 bases spanning the gap. The sample was peripheral blood. The rearrangement links TRBV4-3 to TRBJ2-2, with D possibly being TRBD2 (7 bases). This clonotype was obtained from a middle-aged man with acute or convalescent COVID-19. This CDR3 reads CASSQGLSGGFGELFF. The CDR3 DNA sequence: TGCGCCAGCAGCCAGGGACTATCCGGGGGCTTCGGGGAGCTGTTTTTT.